This T cell receptor beta chain derives from a study of blood T cell repertoires in COVID-19. Study information: Acute-phase and convalescent COVID-19 samples originated in the United States, Italy and Spain.

A note on this clone: Different DNA sequences within this sample yield the same CDR3.

Source study methods: Amplification of reference gene primers provided the estimated nucleated cell counts. Sequencing was performed with immunoSEQ multiplex PCR; in TCRdb, only in-frame clones are kept and a portion is missing. V and J calls and clone size follow that table, whereas D and trimming were derived from the DNA. The sample has more than 150,000 clones; approximately 86% are singletons. Germline V gene lookup returns CDR1 KGHSH and CDR2 LQKENI. Trimming removed 2 bases from V and 4 bases from J, with 9 bases in between. The CDR3 runs 14 residues. Assignments of participants to cohorts depended upon their own reported clinical history. Donors in Cohort 3 counted as recovered after two negative PCRs, clearance, or symptom resolution.

This rearrangement joins TRBV18 to TRBJ1-5; tentatively, D is TRBD1 (5 bases). The sequencing input was PBMCs or T cells enriched from blood (not recorded which). The sequence was collected from a woman between 25 and 40 years old who had recovered from COVID-19. The CDR3: CASSPVQGNQPQHF. The CDR3 DNA follows: TGTGCCAGCTCACCAGTGCAGGGTAATCAGCCCCAGCATTTT. The entire variable domain, with the rest obtained from reference TRBV18 and TRBJ1-5, is as follows: NAGVMQNPRHLVRRRGQEARLRCSPMKGHSHVYWYRQLPEEGLKFMVYLQKENIIDESGMPKERFSAEFPKEGPSILRIQQVVRGDSAAYFCASSPVQGNQPQHFGDGTRLSIL.